The source of this TCR beta chain is a study of post-analysis software for immune sequencing data. The study, taken as a whole, reports: Patients used about 5 TRBV segments, including TRBV5-6, TRBV5-1 and TRBV20-1, more often than controls. Those samples that were prepared in the same batch co-clustered strongly by F measure. For normalized Chao1 diversity, multiple sclerosis patients scored significantly lower than controls did.

Tagging with unique molecular identifiers was a feature of the TCR beta cDNA libraries. Starting from about 0.98 to 11 million T cells, the study yielded about 500,000 cDNA molecules. MiXCR was run by TCRdb on the PCR reads, yielding one entry per CDR3 protein. The repertoire holds 350,000 to 500,000 distinct CDR3 sequences, with roughly 40% as singletons. The CDR3 is made up of 14 amino acids. Looked up from germline, CDR1 is PRHDT and CDR2 is FYEKMQ (reference sequence). Trimming pared 5 bases from V and 6 bases from J, leaving 17 bases between. This clonotype was picked up a small number of times. Its specificity is unknown.

The receptor was derived from a girl aged 2-10 years with multiple sclerosis. The chain joins TRBV13 to TRBJ2-7; D might be TRBD1 or TRBD2, each matching 5 bases. The specimen was blood. The CDR3, as DNA: TGTGCCAGCAGCCCCCTTTCGGGGCGGCGCGAGCAGTACTTC. Its translation is CASSPLSGRREQYF.